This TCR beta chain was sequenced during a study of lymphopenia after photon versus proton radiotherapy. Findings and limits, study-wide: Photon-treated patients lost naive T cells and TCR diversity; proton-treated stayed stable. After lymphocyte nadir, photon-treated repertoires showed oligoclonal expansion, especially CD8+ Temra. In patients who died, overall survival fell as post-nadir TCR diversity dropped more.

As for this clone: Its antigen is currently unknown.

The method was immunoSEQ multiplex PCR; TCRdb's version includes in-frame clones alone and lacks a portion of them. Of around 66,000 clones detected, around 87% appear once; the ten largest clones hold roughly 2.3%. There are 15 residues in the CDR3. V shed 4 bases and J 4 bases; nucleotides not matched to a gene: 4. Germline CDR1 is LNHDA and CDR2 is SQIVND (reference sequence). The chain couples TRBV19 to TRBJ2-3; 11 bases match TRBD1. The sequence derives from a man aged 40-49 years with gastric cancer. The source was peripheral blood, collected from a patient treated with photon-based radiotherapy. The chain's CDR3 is CASSTGQGAADTQYF. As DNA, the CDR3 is TGTGCCAGTAGTACTGGACAGGGGGCTGCAGATACGCAGTATTTT.